The 27 T cell receptor beta chains listed next were all sequenced from one sample in a study of T cells in Graves' hyperthyroidism and ophthalmopathy. From RNA transcripts, TCR beta CDR3 regions were amplified. The HTBI primer set was used in a first-round RT-PCR of the TCR CDR3. MiXCR was run by TCRdb on the multiplex PCR reads, yielding one entry per CDR3 protein. The sample lists about 740,000 distinct CDR3 sequences, around 13% occurring once. Sequences were obtained from blood. Receptor source: a woman younger than 30 with Graves' hyperthyroidism.

As regards this clonotype: This may arise from a read error, as a much more abundant clone is one base away. The rearrangement links TRBV10-3 to TRBJ2-3, with D unresolved. This CDR3 comprises 17 residues. Germline assignment: CDR1 ENHRY and CDR2 SYGVKD. Trimming pared 2 bases from V and 2 bases from J, leaving 17 bases between. CDR3 residues: CAISEPLRNGDTDTQYF. In DNA, the CDR3 is TGTGCCATCAGTGAGCCGCTAAGAAACGGTGACACAGATACGCAGTATTTT.

This clonotype was counted many times. The chain couples TRBV4-2 to TRBJ1-5, with unresolved D. Deletions cut 1 base from V and 4 bases from J, with 5 bases between. CDR3 length: 13 residues. Germline V gene sequence: CDR1 LGHNA, CDR2 YNFKEQ. The CDR3 region is CASSQGVNQPQHF. The CDR3, as DNA: TGTGCCAGCAGCCAAGGTGTGAATCAGCCCCAGCATTTT.

Ten or more counts support this clonotype. The chain joins TRBV7-2 to TRBJ2-3; D gene uncertain. The CDR3 spans 11 residues. Trimming removed 5 bases at V and 4 bases at J, with 4 bases between. Germline V gene lookup returns CDR1 SGHTA and CDR2 FQGNSA. The CDR3 loop is CASSPPDTQYF. The CDR3 coding sequence is TGTGCCAGCAGCCCTCCAGATACGCAGTATTTT.

The chain employs TRBV11-2 and TRBJ1-6, with D possibly being TRBD1 (6 bases). Germline-derived CDR1 and CDR2 are SGHAT and FQNNGV. Between the trimmed V and J ends, which lost 5 bases and 7 bases, there was a span of 21 bases. This CDR3 spans 17 amino acids. Here the CDR3 DNA reads TGTGCCAGCAGCCCCGGCTTAGGGGGGGCCGGCAATTCACCCCTCCACTTT. As protein: CASSPGLGGAGNSPLHF.

The J gene is TRBJ2-2, the V gene TRBV7-2, with D possibly matching TRBD2 (6 bases). The CDR3 has 16 amino acids. CDR1 is SGHTA, CDR2 FQGNSA, per germline. V lost 7 bases and J lost 4, with 19 bases in between. The CDR3 here is CASTPAGRAGTGELFF. DNA of the CDR3: TGTGCCAGCACCCCCGCCGGGAGAGCGGGCACCGGGGAGCTGTTTTTT.

This clonotype was observed at least ten times. The chain recombines TRBV11-2 with TRBJ2-3; TRBD2 agrees at 8 bases. The CDR3 runs to 16 residues. The V and J ends lost 1 base and 1 base, in that order; junction bases with no gene match: 4. CDR1 and CDR2 (germline): SGHAT, FQNNGV. CDR3 region: CASSLAGSGGTDTQYF. The CDR3 bases are TGTGCCAGCAGCTTAGCTGGTAGCGGGGGCACAGATACGCAGTATTTT.

As concerns this clonotype: The CDR3 ends on some other residue instead of the conserved phenylalanine or tryptophan, so this is likely a read error. The V and J genes are TRBV20-1 and TRBJ2-1, with a weak D call TRBD1 (6 bases). The CDR3 consists of 17 residues. Germline V gene lookup returns CDR1 DFQATT and CDR2 SNEGSKA (reference sequence). Trimming left V 0 bases short and J 2 bases short, with 17 bases between. The CDR3 sequence: CSAREYPAKGAYNEQFV. Written as DNA, the CDR3 is TGCAGTGCTAGAGAGTATCCGGCAAAGGGGGCCTACAATGAGCAGTTCGTC.

This clonotype has more than one count but fewer than ten. The chain recombines TRBV19 with TRBJ2-3; 7 bases match TRBD2. The CDR3 length is 17 residues. The V gene end was trimmed by 5 bases and the J gene end by 6 bases; junction bases not matched to a gene: 17. Germline lookup yields CDR1 LNHDA and CDR2 SQIVND (reference sequence). In DNA, the CDR3 is TGTGCCAGTAGTCCCCGCCTGACTAGCCTCAAAGGGGATACGCAGTATTTT. It specifies CASSPRLTSLKGDTQYF.

This clonotype was counted ten times or more. The chain links TRBV4-1 to TRBJ2-5; a weak D match, TRBD1 (6 bases). The CDR3 spans 20 residues. V was cut by 4 bases and J by 5 bases, with 32 bases left in between. Germline CDR1 is MGHRA and CDR2 is YSYEKL. The CDR3 loop is CASSPNKKGDGRGKRETQYF. For the CDR3, the DNA is TGCGCCAGCAGCCCGAATAAAAAAGGTGATGGCAGGGGCAAGAGGGAGACCCAGTACTTC.

V and J are TRBV20-1 and TRBJ2-5; D ambiguous. Trimming took off 5 bases at V and 4 bases at J, with 8 bases between the two ends. This CDR3 has 11 residues. Germline loops: CDR1 DFQATT, CDR2 SNEGSKA (reference sequence). Here the CDR3 reads CSALSGETQYF. DNA of the CDR3: TGCAGTGCTTTATCCGGAGAGACCCAGTACTTC.

This clonotype was observed a few times. This sequence joins TRBV5-8 and TRBJ2-7; D tentatively reads TRBD1 or TRBD2 (5 bases each). V lost 4 bases, J lost 3 bases, and 17 bases lay in between. The V gene's germline CDR1 is SGHTS and CDR2 YDEGEE. The CDR3 is made up of 15 amino acids. The CDR3 sequence: CASSPSGDPYYEQYF. In DNA, the CDR3 is TGTGCCAGCAGCCCGAGTGGGGACCCATACTACGAGCAGTACTTC.

This clonotype was seen more than once but under ten times. The chain carries TRBV19 and TRBJ2-1, with D perhaps TRBD1 (6 bases). Trimming shortened V by 5 bases and J by 6 bases, and 11 bases separated the two germline ends. The germline gives CDR1 LNHDA, CDR2 SQIVND (reference sequence). This CDR3 has 13 residues. CDR3 amino acids: CASSSGHPNEQFF. In DNA, the CDR3 is TGTGCCAGTAGTTCGGGACACCCCAATGAGCAGTTCTTC.

The table lists this clonotype with many counts. V usage is TRBV2 and J usage is TRBJ2-7; maybe TRBD2 (6 bases). From germline, CDR1 is SNHLY and CDR2 FYNNEI. V lost 9 bases and J lost 5, with 17 bases in between. The CDR3 covers 13 residues. This CDR3 reads CARERENEDEQYF. CDR3 sequence (DNA): TGTGCCAGAGAACGGGAGAACGAGGACGAGCAGTACTTC.

This rearrangement joins TRBV6-2 or TRBV6-3 to TRBJ2-5; 13 bases are a match to TRBD2. The CDR3 contains 18 residues. Losses at the gene ends were 5 bases for V and 4 bases for J; bases not matched to a gene: 13. CDR1 and CDR2 from the germline V gene are MNHEY and SVGEGT. The CDR3 sequence: CASSHYTSGRALGETQYF. CDR3 nucleotides: TGTGCCAGCAGTCACTACACTAGCGGGAGGGCCCTCGGAGAGACCCAGTACTTC.

This clonotype was counted many times. This rearrangement joins TRBV24-1 to TRBJ1-2; 11 bases map to TRBD1. The CDR3 totals 14 residues. The V gene end was trimmed by 3 bases and the J gene end by 7 bases; junction bases not matched to a gene: 3. CDR1 and CDR2 (germline): KGHDR, SFDVKD. CDR3 in amino acids: CATSDGDRGFGYTF. The DNA for the CDR3 is TGTGCCACCAGTGATGGGGACAGGGGGTTTGGCTACACCTTC.

This clonotype was picked up many times. The J gene is TRBJ2-3, the V gene TRBV30, with 12 nucleotides matching TRBD2. Germline lookup yields CDR1 GTSNPN and CDR2 SVGIG (reference sequence). The V and J ends lost 6 bases and 3 bases, in that order; junction bases with no gene match: 16. CDR3 length: 18 residues. The CDR3 loop reads CACSLLPLAGGITDTQYF. Written as DNA, the CDR3 is TGTGCCTGTTCATTACTTCCTCTAGCGGGAGGGATAACAGATACGCAGTATTTT. Using reference TRBV30 and TRBJ2-3 for the parts outside the CDR3, the full variable domain is SQTIHQWPATLVQPVGSPLSLECTVEGTSNPNLYWYRQAAGRGLQLLFYSVGIGQISSEVPQNLSASRPQDRQFILSSKKLLLSDSGFYLCACSLLPLAGGITDTQYFGPGTRLTVL.

This clonotype was detected a few times. The genes are TRBV11-2 and TRBJ1-2; D gene unclear. Trimming shortened V by 1 base and J by 7 bases, and 10 bases separated the two germline ends. Germline CDR1 is SGHAT and CDR2 is FQNNGV. The CDR3 has 13 amino acids. CDR3 in amino acids: CASSLVEPVGYTF. CDR3 DNA sequence: TGTGCCAGCAGCTTAGTGGAGCCGGTTGGCTACACCTTC. Full variable domain (outside the CDR3, taken from reference TRBV11-2 and TRBJ1-2): EAGVAQSPRYKIIEKRQSVAFWCNPISGHATLYWYQQILGQGPKLLIQFQNNGVVDDSQLPKDRFSAERLKGVDSTLKIQPAKLEDSAVYLCASSLVEPVGYTFGSGTRLTVV.

This clonotype has at least ten counts. The chain links TRBV5-6 to TRBJ1-2, with no clear D. This CDR3 contains 13 residues. The V end lost 3 bases, the J end lost 2 bases, and 8 bases lay between the germline ends. The germline V gene encodes CDR1 SGHDT and CDR2 YYEEEE. The CDR3 DNA follows: TGTGCCAGCAGCTATGGCAGAAACTATGGCTACACCTTC. Its translation: CASSYGRNYGYTF.

J is TRBJ2-5 and V is TRBV24-1; possibly TRBD1 for D (6 bases). Trimming took off 1 base at V and 0 bases at J, with 11 bases between the two ends. Per the germline V gene, CDR1 is KGHDR and CDR2 is SFDVKD. The CDR3 totals 16 residues. The CDR3 sequence: CATSDFKGVDQETQYF. CDR3 nucleotides: TGTGCCACCAGTGATTTCAAGGGGGTGGACCAAGAGACCCAGTACTTC.

This clonotype was observed a few times. The chain uses TRBV7-7 and TRBJ2-2, with D possibly being TRBD1 (6 bases). V was pared by 5 bases and J by 6 bases, with 22 bases between. CDR1 SSHAT and CDR2 FNYEAQ come from the germline V gene (reference sequence). The CDR3 runs to 17 residues. CDR3 DNA sequence: TGTGCCAGCAGCCCTTTACCACCCCGGGACAAGGCCGGGGAGCTGTTTTTT. It specifies CASSPLPPRDKAGELFF.

This clonotype was counted many times. The genes are TRBV27 and TRBJ1-1, with D uncertain. The CDR3 is 12 residues long. Germline CDR1 MNHEY, CDR2 SMNVEV (reference sequence). The V end was cut by 1 base, the J end by 8 bases, with 8 bases between. The CDR3 nucleotides are TGTGCCAGCAGTTTATTAGGAGGGGAAGCTTTCTTT. Translation gives CASSLLGGEAFF.

The chain employs TRBV2 and TRBJ2-2; possibly TRBD1 for D (5 bases). The CDR3 contains 15 residues. Trimming took 6 bases from V and 4 from J, leaving 15 bases between them. Germline values: CDR1 SNHLY, CDR2 FYNNEI. The chain's CDR3 is CASSALSGFTGELFF. CDR3 DNA sequence: TGTGCCAGCAGCGCGTTATCAGGGTTCACCGGGGAGCTGTTTTTT.

The rearrangement joins TRBV6-1 to TRBJ2-4; D not resolved. V was shortened by 3 bases and J by 9 bases, with 15 bases between the two germline ends. Germline CDR1 MNHNS, CDR2 SASEGT. This CDR3 has 14 residues. CDR3 nucleotide sequence: TGTGCCAGCAGTGATTCGGTAGTTCCATCCATTCAGTACTTC. This sequence encodes CASSDSVVPSIQYF.

The V and J genes are TRBV20-1 and TRBJ1-5, with a weak D call TRBD1 (6 bases). Between the trimmed V and J ends, which lost 4 bases and 7 bases, there was a span of 14 bases. This CDR3 region has 13 residues. Germline CDR1 reads DFQATT; CDR2 reads SNEGSKA (reference sequence). In nucleotides, the CDR3 is TGCAGTGCTACAACAGGGTTGGACCAGCCCCAGCATTTT. It yields the protein CSATTGLDQPQHF.

This chain links TRBV24-1 with TRBJ2-3; D not resolved. V gave up 1 base and J gave up 2 bases, with 18 bases separating them. Looked up from germline, CDR1 is KGHDR and CDR2 is SFDVKD. The CDR3 is 18 residues long. CDR3 in DNA: TGTGCCACCAGTGATTTCGGCGCCCGAGGTATCTCCACAGATACGCAGTATTTT. It codes for CATSDFGARGISTDTQYF.

This clonotype was seen more than once but under ten times. The chain employs TRBV24-1 and TRBJ2-5; the match to TRBD2 covers 11 bases. The V segment lost 2 bases and the J segment 5 bases; nucleotides outside the gene matches: 3. CDR1 and CDR2 from the germline V gene are KGHDR and SFDVKD. CDR3 length: 15 residues. CDR3 amino acids: CATSDYTSGGETQYF. The CDR3 bases are TGTGCCACCAGTGATTACACTAGCGGGGGCGAGACCCAGTACTTC.

This clonotype occurred once. V is TRBV7-2 and J is TRBJ2-7; 13 bases match TRBD2. Germline loops: CDR1 SGHTA, CDR2 FQGNSA. CDR3 length equals 19 residues. V gave up 1 base and J gave up 2 bases; unmatched junction bases: 11. CDR3 in amino acids: CASSLDGVRTSGSPYEQYF. CDR3 bases: TGTGCCAGCAGCTTAGATGGGGTGCGGACTAGCGGGAGTCCCTACGAGCAGTACTTC. The complete variable domain, with remaining parts taken from reference TRBV7-2 and TRBJ2-7, reads GAGVSQSPSNKVTEKGKDVELRCDPISGHTALYWYRQSLGQGLEFLIYFQGNSAPDKSGLPSDRFSAERTGGSVSTLTIQRTQQEDSAVYLCASSLDGVRTSGSPYEQYFGPGTRLTVT.